In its sample, the clone carrying this T cell receptor (beta chain) was seen once. This sample is part of a study of blood T cell repertoires in COVID-19. Study in general: Italy, Spain and the United States were the sources of the convalescent and acute COVID-19 samples. Sources were T cells, B-cell-depleted T cells, or PBMCs; the material itself was cDNA or gDNA.

As handled by the study authors: From reference gene primer amplification, estimates of nucleated cell counts were derived. Method: immunoSEQ multiplex PCR; TCRdb's copy keeps in-frame clones and lacks some. That table gives V, J and clone size, and the DNA gave D and trimming. The table includes about 250,000 clones, roughly 85% detected once. The sequencing input was peripheral blood. The origin of this receptor is a man younger than 35 with active or convalescent COVID-19.

The CDR3 DNA reads as TGTGCCAGCAAATCCAGCTGGGCAGGGGGCTTCACCGGGGAGCTGTTTTTT. It specifies CASKSSWAGGFTGELFF. The J gene is TRBJ2-2, the V gene TRBV28; 8 bases line up with TRBD1. Germline lookup yields CDR1 MDHEN and CDR2 SYDVKM. The trim removed 7 bases at V and 4 bases at J, leaving 14 bases unmatched. The CDR3 totals 17 residues.